This T cell receptor (beta chain) was sequenced in a study of graft-versus-host responses after intestinal transplantation. Study background: Transplantation in recipients was multivisceral, liver-intestinal, or isolated intestinal. Following induction with anti-thymocyte globulin, all recipients were given tacrolimus and steroids for about 3 years.

The CDR3 loop spans 17 amino acids. Germline CDR1 SNHLY, CDR2 FYNNEI. The V gene end was trimmed by 5 bases and the J gene end by 1 base; junction bases not matched to a gene: 11. Intraepithelial and lamina propria lymphocytes were isolated from graft specimens. Study-wide findings and caveats: GvH clones occurred in recipient marrow; some first appeared in ileum or blood.

In regard to this clone: The antigen is not known.

Some clones are missing from TCRdb's copy, which holds only in-frame ones; the method was immunoSEQ multiplex PCR. The repertoire holds 3,000 to 3,500 clones, with 60% to 80% as singletons. The sequences come from ileum tissue, collected roughly 5 and 7 days after intestinal transplantation. V and J are TRBV2 and TRBJ1-5, with 7 bases identical to TRBD1. This sequence was found in a human patient who received an intestinal transplant, so some T cells may come from the graft donor. CDR3 region: CASSQTSTGRSNQPQHF. Written as DNA, the CDR3 is TGTGCCAGCAGTCAAACTTCGACAGGGAGGAGCAATCAGCCCCAGCATTTT. Looking up the rest from reference TRBV2 and TRBJ1-5 gives the full variable domain: EPEVTQTPSHQVTQMGQEVILRCVPISNHLYFYWYRQILGQKVEFLVSFYNNEISEKSEIFDDQFSVERPDGSNFTLKIRSTKLEDSAMYFCASSQTSTGRSNQPQHFGDGTRLSIL.